Here is one TCR beta chain with its context. This specimen comes from a study of shared clonotypes between healthy human individuals. Sequencing was performed with immunoSEQ multiplex PCR; in TCRdb, only in-frame clones are kept and a portion is missing. This sample has around 1.5 million clones, with under 99% found just once. The CDR3 covers 13 residues. Germline V CDR1 and CDR2: MDHEN, SYDVKM. The V end lost 11 bases, the J end lost 4 bases, and 14 bases lay between the germline ends. The chain couples TRBV28 to TRBJ1-4; D is ambiguous. This receptor was taken from a young man in good health. Sequencing was performed on naive CD4+ T cells sorted from blood. Specified subset: CD45RA+ positively selected. The CDR3, as DNA: TGTGCCGGCGGTCCCCCCGGTAATGAAAAACTGTTTTTT. Amino acids: CAGGPPGNEKLFF. Full variable domain (missing parts from reference TRBV28 and TRBJ1-4): DVKVTQSSRYLVKRTGEKVFLECVQDMDHENMFWYRQDPGLGLRLIYFSYDVKMKEKGDIPEGYSVSREKKERFSLILESASTNQTSMYLCAGGPPGNEKLFFGSGTQLSVL.